This T cell receptor beta chain came from a study of T-cell reconstitution after alpha-beta-depleted transplantation in children (dated by TCRdb to the mid-2010s). Regarding the research as a whole: Using TCR repertoire profiling, the study followed T-cell immune reconstitution in a quantitative way in children after TCRalphabeta/CD19-depleted allogeneic hematopoietic cell transplantation.

In this sample, this clonotype turned up many times. There is no known antigen for this receptor. Base qualities are not provided; no much larger clone lies one nucleotide away. In the germline V gene (reference sequence), CDR1 corresponds to DFQATT and CDR2 to SNEGSKA. Its CDR3 holds 15 amino acids, cysteine through phenylalanine. Just CDR3 DNA is preserved here, 45 bases in frame from base 1. For this chain, trimming is 5 bases at the V end and 7 bases at the J end, and the number of junction bases without a gene match is 11. The library relied on PCR. The instrument given in TCRdb is Illumina HiSeq 2500. To normalize quantification of the TCRbeta repertoire, the TCR libraries were built with molecular barcoding that relied on unique molecular identifiers. TCRdb reprocessing: public reads trimmed at Q25 with fastp, clones called with MiXCR, in-frame beta chains kept. Duplicate CDR3 protein sequences are folded into a single record with the most common DNA and genes. This sample comprises nearly 400,000 distinct CDR3 sequences, 20% of them detected only once. The top ten hold around 3.9% of the sample.

Here the chain combines TRBV20-1 and TRBJ2-1, with 10 middle bases fitting TRBD1. The source was PBMCs from the stem cell graft donor, collected from the stem cell graft. The receptor was isolated from a human donor who donated a stem cell graft to a child with acute myeloid leukemia. Here is the DNA: TGCAGTGCTCAACGGGGGGACAGGGGATCGAATGAGCAGTTCTTC. Its coded protein is CSAQRGDRGSNEQFF.